This passage covers 29 T cell receptor beta chains from one sample sequenced in a study of vaccination and CD4 T cells after COVID-19. The antigens of these receptors remain unknown. Described treatment: roughly nine-day PBMC culture with coronavirus spike peptide pools or control peptides (ViraFEST assay). Once obtained from cultured CD4+ T cells, the DNA was sequenced using the Oncomine TCR Beta short-read assay. In TCRdb, the PCR reads were re-called with MiXCR into one record per CDR3 protein. The data contain about 15,000 distinct CDR3 sequences, approximately 48% of them singletons. The sequencing sample was made of CD4+ T cells from blood, cultured in vitro. All receptors derive from a human donor who had recovered from COVID-19.

The rearrangement links TRBV4-2 to TRBJ2-3; perhaps D is TRBD1 or TRBD2 (6 bases each). Deletions cut 4 bases from V and 3 bases from J, with 14 bases between. Germline V CDR1 and CDR2: LGHNA, YNFKEQ. The CDR3 contains 15 residues. CDR3 sequence reads: CASSLGSGATDTQYF. The CDR3 nucleotides are TGTGCCAGCAGCCTCGGGTCGGGGGCAACAGATACGCAGTATTTT.

This clonotype has more than one count but fewer than ten. This sequence joins TRBV6-2 or TRBV6-3 and TRBJ2-2; D possibly corresponds to TRBD1 (6 bases). This CDR3 comprises 12 residues. CDR1 and CDR2 from the germline V gene are MNHEY and SVGEGT. V gave up 5 bases and J gave up 5 bases, with 6 bases separating them. DNA for the CDR3: TGTGCCAGCAGTGGACAGACCGGGGAGCTGTTTTTT. This encodes CASSGQTGELFF.

The genes are TRBV27 and TRBJ2-7; D call uncertain. Germline V gene lookup returns CDR1 MNHEY and CDR2 SMNVEV (reference sequence). Trimming took off 6 bases at V and 0 bases at J, with 9 bases between the two ends. The CDR3 runs 13 residues. CDR3 residues: CASSRSPSYEQYF. The CDR3 DNA is TGTGCCAGCAGCCGATCCCCCTCCTACGAGCAGTACTTC.

The chain uses TRBV6-5 and TRBJ1-5; the D is unclear. This CDR3 region has 16 residues. Germline V gene sequence: CDR1 MNHEY, CDR2 SVGAGI. Trimming cost V 4 bases and J 2 bases, with 15 bases left between them. The CDR3 DNA reads as TGTGCCAGCAGTTTAGCTTGGGCCTACGGCAATCAGCCCCAGCATTTT. This sequence encodes CASSLAWAYGNQPQHF.

In nucleotides, the CDR3 is TGCAGCGTAAGACAGGGCCTCGAGCAGTACTTC. Translating gives CSVRQGLEQYF. V gene TRBV29-1 combines with J gene TRBJ2-7; 7 nucleotides line up with TRBD1. Losses at the gene ends were 6 bases for V and 6 bases for J; bases not matched to a gene: 5. CDR3 size: 11 residues. Germline assignment: CDR1 SQVTM and CDR2 ANQGSEA.

This clonotype was observed a few times. This chain connects TRBV7-2 to TRBJ1-1, with a possible D match to TRBD1 (5 bases). V lost 1 base to trimming and J lost 4 bases, with 10 bases between them. Per the germline V gene, CDR1 is SGHTA and CDR2 is FQGNSA. The CDR3 is 14 amino acids. CDR3 DNA: TGTGCCAGCAGCTTAGTTATGGGACTCACTGAAGCTTTCTTT. This encodes CASSLVMGLTEAFF.

The chain links TRBV20-1 to TRBJ2-1; 12 nucleotides line up with TRBD2. The CDR3 is 15 residues long. CDR1 is DFQATT, CDR2 SNEGSKA, per germline (reference sequence). With V trimmed by 1 base and J by 6 bases, 4 bases remained unmatched. CDR3 DNA: TGCAGTGCTAGAGCCGGACTAGCGGGGCTCAATGAGCAGTTCTTC. As protein: CSARAGLAGLNEQFF.

The chain joins TRBV19 to TRBJ2-2, with 14 bases that match TRBD2. CDR3 size: 16 residues. Germline assignment: CDR1 LNHDA and CDR2 SQIVND (reference sequence). Trimming removed 6 bases from V and 7 bases from J; junction bases left unmatched: 7. The chain's CDR3 is CASSPGTSGSVGELFF. DNA for the CDR3: TGTGCCAGTAGCCCTGGGACTAGCGGGAGTGTCGGGGAGCTGTTTTTT.

The chain couples TRBV6-5 to TRBJ2-3, with 7 bases lining up with TRBD1. CDR1 and CDR2 from the germline V gene are MNHEY and SVGAGI. This CDR3 contains 16 residues. V gave up 4 bases and J gave up 3 bases; unmatched junction bases: 10. DNA for the CDR3: TGTGCCAGCAGTTCCTTCGGACAGGTGGGAACAGATACGCAGTATTTT. Protein: CASSSFGQVGTDTQYF.

This clonotype has just one count. This chain joins TRBV12-5 and TRBJ2-1; 8 positions match TRBD2. CDR1 and CDR2 (germline): LGHNT, FRNRAP. This CDR3 has 13 amino acids. Trimming at V came to 7 bases and at J to 10 bases, leaving 9 bases not matched to a gene. The CDR3 region is CASAPSGGGEQFF. The DNA for the CDR3 is TGTGCTAGTGCCCCGTCGGGGGGGGGGGAGCAGTTCTTC.

This clonotype has a handful of counts. The chain couples TRBV6-2 or TRBV6-3 to TRBJ2-3; D not resolved. The CDR3 spans 13 residues. The germline V gene encodes CDR1 MNHEY and CDR2 SVGEGT. Trimming removed 6 bases from V and 1 base from J, with 8 bases in between. CDR3: CASRDGGTDTQYF. CDR3 DNA sequence: TGTGCCAGCAGAGATGGGGGCACAGATACGCAGTATTTT.

This clonotype was seen only a few times. This chain connects TRBV24-1 to TRBJ2-3; D gene unclear. This CDR3 contains 13 residues. Trimming removed 5 bases at V and 4 bases at J, with 9 bases between. Germline-derived CDR1 and CDR2 are KGHDR and SFDVKD. The CDR3 DNA follows: TGTGCCACCAGTGGGGGATTACCAGATACGCAGTATTTT. Translated, it gives CATSGGLPDTQYF.

The CDR3, as DNA: TGTGCCAGCAGCTTAAGTAGCGGGAGCACAGATACGCAGTATTTT. This gives the protein CASSLSSGSTDTQYF. The chain is built from TRBV7-3 and TRBJ2-3; 7 nucleotides line up with TRBD2. With 1 base clipped from V and 0 bases from J, the junction kept 1 base outside the gene matches. This CDR3 has 15 residues. Germline-derived CDR1 and CDR2 are SGHTA and FQGTGA.

This sequence joins TRBV7-6 and TRBJ2-7; the D gene is possibly TRBD2 (6 bases). CDR3 size: 15 residues. CDR1 is SGHVS, CDR2 FNYEAQ, per germline. V lost 3 bases, J lost 6 bases, and 18 bases lay in between. The CDR3 DNA is TGTGCCAGCAGCTTTCTGGGAGGAGGGCCCCGCGAGCAGTACTTC. This gives the protein CASSFLGGGPREQYF. The full variable domain, in which reference TRBV7-6 and TRBJ2-7 provide the parts outside the CDR3, is GAGVSQSPRYKVTKRGQDVALRCDPISGHVSLYWYRQALGQGPEFLTYFNYEAQQDKSGLPNDRFSAERPEGSISTLTIQRTEQRDSAMYRCASSFLGGGPREQYFGPGTRLTVT.

The chain has TRBV5-4 and TRBJ1-1; 7 bases agree with TRBD1. Trimming took 3 bases from V and 1 from J; bases not matched to a gene: 0. The CDR3 has 13 amino acids. Germline V gene data show CDR1 as SGHNT and CDR2 as YYREEE (reference sequence). The CDR3 loop reads CASSWDRNTEAFF. CDR3 nucleotide sequence: TGTGCCAGCAGCTGGGACAGGAACACTGAAGCTTTCTTT.

This clonotype was detected a few times. This chain uses TRBV6-5 with TRBJ1-5; D perhaps matches TRBD1 (5 bases). The CDR3 totals 14 residues. Germline V gives CDR1 MNHEY, CDR2 SVGAGI. The germline V and J ends were trimmed by 3 bases and 7 bases, with 13 bases remaining between them. CDR3 residues: CASSYGKQAQPQHF. DNA of the CDR3: TGTGCCAGCAGTTATGGGAAACAGGCCCAGCCCCAGCATTTT.

The chain recombines TRBV12-3 or TRBV12-4 with TRBJ1-5; D may be TRBD1 (5 bases). Deletions cut 6 bases from V and 0 bases from J, with 12 bases between. There are 15 residues in the CDR3. The CDR3 loop is CASRSAGNSNQPQHF. CDR3 sequence (DNA): TGTGCCAGCAGATCGGCAGGGAATAGCAATCAGCCCCAGCATTTT.

The rearrangement joins TRBV5-1 to TRBJ2-7; tentative D call: TRBD1 (6 bases). Germline V gene sequence: CDR1 SGHRS, CDR2 YFSETQ. The CDR3 spans 17 residues. V was clipped by 0 bases and J by 0 bases, with 16 bases between them. The CDR3 coding sequence is TGCGCCAGCAGCTTGGTACCCACAGGGTCGGCCTCCTACGAGCAGTACTTC. This encodes CASSLVPTGSASYEQYF.

The rearrangement links TRBV7-9 to TRBJ1-3; the D is unclear. CDR1 is SEHNR and CDR2 is FQNEAQ in the germline V gene (reference sequence). This CDR3 region has 15 residues. V lost 4 bases to trimming and J lost 0 bases, with 10 bases between them. CDR3 nucleotide sequence: TGTGCCAGCAGCTCCAAAGGCAGCTCTGGAAACACCATATATTTT. Its protein is CASSSKGSSGNTIYF.

This chain joins TRBV4-3 and TRBJ2-5, with TRBD1 matching 7 bases. The ends lost 2 bases at V and 3 bases at J; junction bases unmatched: 6. Germline V gives CDR1 LGHNA, CDR2 YSLEER. This CDR3 has 15 amino acids. CDR3 coding DNA: TGCGCCAGCAGCCAATTAAGGACAGGAGAAGAGACCCAGTACTTC. It yields the protein CASSQLRTGEETQYF.

There are a few counts of this clonotype. The chain couples TRBV24-1 to TRBJ2-3, with 7 bases fitting TRBD2. The CDR3 is 14 amino acids. Looked up from germline, CDR1 is KGHDR and CDR2 is SFDVKD. V trimming: 3 bases; J trimming: 4 bases; junction bases outside the gene matches: 3. CDR3 sequence reads: CATSDPAGADTQYF. The CDR3 nucleotides are TGTGCCACCAGTGATCCTGCGGGGGCAGATACGCAGTATTTT.

The gene calls are TRBV18 and TRBJ1-1, with TRBD1 matching over 7 bases. The CDR3 is 14 residues long. Trimming at V came to 2 bases and at J to 5 bases, leaving 5 bases not matched to a gene. The germline gives CDR1 KGHSH, CDR2 LQKENI. Here the CDR3 DNA reads TGTGCCAGCTCACCATTACAGGGGCAGACTGAAGCTTTCTTT. Translated: CASSPLQGQTEAFF.

This clonotype was observed a few times. J is TRBJ1-6 and V is TRBV20-1, with D possibly TRBD1 on 6 matching bases. Germline CDR1 and CDR2: DFQATT and SNEGSKA (reference sequence). The CDR3 consists of 17 residues. V shed 0 bases and J shed 8 bases, with 20 bases lying between them. This CDR3 is CSARDPRRGGLDSPLHF. In DNA, the CDR3 is TGCAGTGCTAGAGATCCCCGGCGCGGGGGCTTGGATTCACCCCTCCACTTT.

The chain employs TRBV5-5 and TRBJ1-5; D is ambiguous. Germline CDR1 and CDR2: SGHKS and YYEKEE (reference sequence). The CDR3 totals 16 residues. V was shortened by 0 bases and J by 3 bases, with 13 bases between the two germline ends. The CDR3 is CASSLEGGRNNQPQHF. CDR3 nucleotide sequence: TGTGCCAGCAGCTTGGAGGGAGGTCGAAACAATCAGCCCCAGCATTTT.

This chain's CDR3 is CASSRRPEATDTQYF. In nucleotides, the CDR3 is TGCGCCAGCAGCCGCAGGCCCGAGGCGACAGATACGCAGTATTTT. This rearrangement joins TRBV4-1 to TRBJ2-3; D unresolved. Trimming stripped 4 bases from V and 3 bases from J, with 14 bases between. The germline V gene has CDR1 MGHRA and CDR2 YSYEKL. CDR3 length: 15 amino acids.

The genes are TRBV5-4 and TRBJ1-2, with TRBD1 matching over 7 bases. J was trimmed by 2 bases and V by 3 bases; bases with no gene match: 4. This CDR3 comprises 14 residues. CDR1 is SGHNT, CDR2 YYREEE, per germline (reference sequence). CDR3 in DNA: TGTGCCAGCAGCTACCCGGGACAGAACTATGGCTACACCTTC. It codes for CASSYPGQNYGYTF.

The chain recombines TRBV7-2 with TRBJ1-5, with D perhaps matching TRBD1 (5 bases). V lost 3 bases to trimming and J lost 10 bases, with 16 bases between them. The CDR3 runs 14 residues. In germline, CDR1 is SGHTA, CDR2 FQGNSA. CDR3 in amino acids: CASSLTERYSPQHF. CDR3 sequence (DNA): TGTGCCAGCAGCTTGACAGAGAGGTATTCCCCCCAGCATTTT.

The chain links TRBV29-1 to TRBJ1-1, with D possibly TRBD1 on 6 matching bases. The CDR3 totals 11 residues. In germline, CDR1 is SQVTM, CDR2 ANQGSEA. Trimming cost V 4 bases and J 4 bases, with 7 bases left between them. As DNA, the CDR3 is TGCAGCGTTGTGGGGGCCACTGAAGCTTTCTTT. Translating it yields CSVVGATEAFF.

This sequence joins TRBV15 and TRBJ2-5, with D unresolved. V was clipped by 4 bases and J by 4 bases, with 7 bases between them. Germline values: CDR1 LNHNV, CDR2 YYDKDF (reference sequence). The CDR3 covers 12 residues. The CDR3 nucleotides are TGTGCCACCAGCAAACATGGAGAGACCCAGTACTTC. It encodes CATSKHGETQYF.